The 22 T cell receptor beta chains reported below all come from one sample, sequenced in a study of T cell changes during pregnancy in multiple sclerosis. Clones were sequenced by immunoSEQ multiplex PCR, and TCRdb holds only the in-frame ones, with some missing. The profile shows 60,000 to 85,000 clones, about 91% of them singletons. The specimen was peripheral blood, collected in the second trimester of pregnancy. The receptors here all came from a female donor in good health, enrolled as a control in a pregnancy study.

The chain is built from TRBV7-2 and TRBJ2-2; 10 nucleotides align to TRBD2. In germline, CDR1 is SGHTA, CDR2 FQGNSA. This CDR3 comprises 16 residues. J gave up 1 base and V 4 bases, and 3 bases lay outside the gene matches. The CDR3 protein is CASSWRTSGNTGELFF. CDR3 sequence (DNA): TGTGCCAGCAGCTGGAGGACTAGCGGGAACACCGGGGAGCTGTTTTTT.

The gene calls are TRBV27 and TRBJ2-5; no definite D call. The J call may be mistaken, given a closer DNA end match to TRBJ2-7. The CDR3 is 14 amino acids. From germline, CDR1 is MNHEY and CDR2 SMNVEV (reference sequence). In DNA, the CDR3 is TGTGCCAGCAGTGCCCTTCCCCACTCCTACGAGCAGTACTTC. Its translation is CASSALPHSYEQYF.

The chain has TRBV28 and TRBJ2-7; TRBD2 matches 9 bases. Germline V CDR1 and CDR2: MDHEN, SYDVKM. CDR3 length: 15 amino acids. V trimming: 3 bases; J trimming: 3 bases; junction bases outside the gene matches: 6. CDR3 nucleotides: TGTGCCAGCAGTTTTCCAGCGGGAGGTTACTACGAGCAGTACTTC. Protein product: CASSFPAGGYYEQYF.

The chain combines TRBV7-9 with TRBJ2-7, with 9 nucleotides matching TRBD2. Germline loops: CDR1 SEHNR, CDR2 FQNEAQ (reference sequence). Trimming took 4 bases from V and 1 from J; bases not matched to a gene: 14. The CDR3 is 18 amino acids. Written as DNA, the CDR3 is TGTGCCAGCAGCTCCACTCCATTTACTAGCGGGTATTCCTACGAGCAGTACTTC. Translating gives CASSSTPFTSGYSYEQYF.

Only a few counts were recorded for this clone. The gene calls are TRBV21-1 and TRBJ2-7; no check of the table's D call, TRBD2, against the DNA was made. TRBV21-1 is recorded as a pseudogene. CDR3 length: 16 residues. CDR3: CASSLQWPSGSHEQYF. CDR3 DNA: TGTGCCAGCAGCCTCCAGTGGCCTAGCGGGTCGCACGAGCAGTACTTC.

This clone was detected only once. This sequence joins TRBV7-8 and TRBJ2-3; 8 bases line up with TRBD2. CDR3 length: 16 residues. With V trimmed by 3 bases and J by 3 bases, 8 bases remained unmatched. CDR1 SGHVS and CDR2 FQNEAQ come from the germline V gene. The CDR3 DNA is TGTGCCAGCAGCTTTCGGCTAGCGGGCCTGACAGATACGCAGTATTTT. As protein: CASSFRLAGLTDTQYF.

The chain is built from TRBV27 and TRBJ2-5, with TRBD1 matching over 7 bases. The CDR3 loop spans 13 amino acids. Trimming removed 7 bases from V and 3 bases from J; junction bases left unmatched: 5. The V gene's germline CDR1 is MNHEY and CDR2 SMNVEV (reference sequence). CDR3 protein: CASTPTGKETQYF. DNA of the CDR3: TGTGCCAGCACCCCGACAGGGAAAGAGACCCAGTACTTC.

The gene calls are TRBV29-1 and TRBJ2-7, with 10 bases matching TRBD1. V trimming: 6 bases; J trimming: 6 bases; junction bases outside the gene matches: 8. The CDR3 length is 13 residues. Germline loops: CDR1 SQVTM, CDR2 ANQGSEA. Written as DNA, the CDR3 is TGCAGCGTCGGGACAGGGGATGCCGGCGAGCAGTACTTC. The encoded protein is CSVGTGDAGEQYF.

The CDR3 DNA is TGCGCCAGCAGCTTAGTACAAGGGACTAGCGGTCCCAGGGAGCTGTTTTTT. Protein product: CASSLVQGTSGPRELFF. The J gene is TRBJ2-2, the V gene TRBV5-1; 11 bases map to TRBD2. This CDR3 has 17 amino acids. Looked up from germline, CDR1 is SGHRS and CDR2 is YFSETQ. Trimming took 2 bases from V and 9 from J; bases not matched to a gene: 12. Full variable domain (outside the CDR3, taken from reference TRBV5-1 and TRBJ2-2): KAGVTQTPRYLIKTRGQQVTLSCSPISGHRSVSWYQQTPGQGLQFLFEYFSETQRNKGNFPGRFSGRQFSNSRSEMNVSTLELGDSALYLCASSLVQGTSGPRELFFGEGSRLTVL.

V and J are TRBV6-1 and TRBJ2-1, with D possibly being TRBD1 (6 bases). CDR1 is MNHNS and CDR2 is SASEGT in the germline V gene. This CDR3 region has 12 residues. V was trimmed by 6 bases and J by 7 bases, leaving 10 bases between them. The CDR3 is CASSRTVNEQFF. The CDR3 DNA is TGTGCCAGCAGCCGGACAGTAAATGAGCAGTTCTTC.

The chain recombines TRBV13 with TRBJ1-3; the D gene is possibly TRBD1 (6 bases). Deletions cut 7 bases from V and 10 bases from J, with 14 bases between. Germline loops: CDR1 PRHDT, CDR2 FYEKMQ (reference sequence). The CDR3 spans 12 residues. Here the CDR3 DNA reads TGTGCCAGCAAGGGGCAGGGGATAACCATATATTTT. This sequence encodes CASKGQGITIYF.

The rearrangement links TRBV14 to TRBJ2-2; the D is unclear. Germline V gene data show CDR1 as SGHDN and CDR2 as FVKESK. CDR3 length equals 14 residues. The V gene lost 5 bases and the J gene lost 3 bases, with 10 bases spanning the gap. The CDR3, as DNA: TGTGCCAGCAGCGTTCCTCTTCACACCGGGGAGCTGTTTTTT. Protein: CASSVPLHTGELFF.

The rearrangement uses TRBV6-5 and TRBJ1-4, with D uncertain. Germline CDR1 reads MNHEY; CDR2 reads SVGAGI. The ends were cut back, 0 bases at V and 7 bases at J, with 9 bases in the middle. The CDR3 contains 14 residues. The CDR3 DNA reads TGTGCCAGCAGTTACTCAGGGAGAGGTGAAAAACTGTTTTTT. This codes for CASSYSGRGEKLFF.

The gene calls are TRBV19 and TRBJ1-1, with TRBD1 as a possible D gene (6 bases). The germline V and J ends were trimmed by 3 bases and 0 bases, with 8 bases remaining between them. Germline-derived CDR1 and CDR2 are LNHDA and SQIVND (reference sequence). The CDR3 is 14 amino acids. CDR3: CASSIQGLNTEAFF. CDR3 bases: TGTGCCAGTAGTATTCAGGGGCTGAACACTGAAGCTTTCTTT.

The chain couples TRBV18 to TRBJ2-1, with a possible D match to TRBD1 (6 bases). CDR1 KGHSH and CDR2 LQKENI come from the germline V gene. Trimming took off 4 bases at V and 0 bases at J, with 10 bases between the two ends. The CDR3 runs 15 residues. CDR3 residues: CASSLRGSSYNEQFF. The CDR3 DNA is TGTGCCAGCTCACTGAGGGGGAGCTCCTACAATGAGCAGTTCTTC.

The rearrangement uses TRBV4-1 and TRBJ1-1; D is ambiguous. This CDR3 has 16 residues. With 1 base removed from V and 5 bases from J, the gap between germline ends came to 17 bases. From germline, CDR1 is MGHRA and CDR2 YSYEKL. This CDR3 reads CASSQGGLGGVTEAFF. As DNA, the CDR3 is TGCGCCAGCAGCCAAGGAGGACTGGGTGGTGTGACTGAAGCTTTCTTT.

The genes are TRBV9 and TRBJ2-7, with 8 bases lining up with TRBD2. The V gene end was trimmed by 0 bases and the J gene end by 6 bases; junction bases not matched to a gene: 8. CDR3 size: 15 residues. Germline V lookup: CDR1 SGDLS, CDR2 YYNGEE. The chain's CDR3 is CASSVGAAGALEQYF. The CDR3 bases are TGTGCCAGCAGCGTAGGGGCAGCGGGAGCCCTCGAGCAGTACTTC.

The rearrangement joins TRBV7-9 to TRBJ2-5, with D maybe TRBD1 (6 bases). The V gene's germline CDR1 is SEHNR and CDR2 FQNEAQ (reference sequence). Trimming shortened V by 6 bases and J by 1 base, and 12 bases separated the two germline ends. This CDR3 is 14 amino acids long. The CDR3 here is CASSTQGAQETQYF. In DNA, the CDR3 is TGTGCCAGCAGTACACAGGGTGCCCAAGAGACCCAGTACTTC.

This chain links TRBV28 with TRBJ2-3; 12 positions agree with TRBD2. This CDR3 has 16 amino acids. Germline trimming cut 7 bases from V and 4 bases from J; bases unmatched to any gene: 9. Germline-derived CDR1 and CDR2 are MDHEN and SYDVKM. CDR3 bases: TGTGCCAGCACCTTGACTAGCGGGAGTTGGGCAGATACGCAGTATTTT. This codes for CASTLTSGSWADTQYF.

The CDR3 reads CASSLPRTAGNTIYF. In DNA form, the CDR3 reads TGTGCCAGCAGTTTACCCCGGACAGCTGGAAACACCATATATTTT. The chain is built from TRBV28 and TRBJ1-3, with D maybe TRBD1 (6 bases). The germline V gene encodes CDR1 MDHEN and CDR2 SYDVKM. The CDR3 is 15 residues long. Trimming cost V 2 bases and J 2 bases, with 10 bases left between them.

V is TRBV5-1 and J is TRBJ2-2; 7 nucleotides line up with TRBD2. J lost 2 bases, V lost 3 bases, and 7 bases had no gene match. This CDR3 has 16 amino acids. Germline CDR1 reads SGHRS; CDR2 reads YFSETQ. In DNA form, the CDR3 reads TGCGCCAGCAGCTCAGAAGCGGGGCTAAACACCGGGGAGCTGTTTTTT. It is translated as CASSSEAGLNTGELFF.

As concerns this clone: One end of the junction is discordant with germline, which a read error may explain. This CDR3 reads CASSVEVRRETQYF. The CDR3 nucleotides are TGTGCCAGCAGCGTAGAGGTTCGGAGAGAGACCCAGTACTTC. V gene TRBV11-2 combines with J gene TRBJ2-5, with D unresolved. The CDR3 runs to 14 residues. Germline V CDR1 and CDR2: SGHAT, FQNNGV.